This T cell receptor (beta chain) was recorded in a study of CD8+CD57+ T cells in acquired aplastic anemia. For sequencing, patients were chosen who had shown expansion of CD8+CD57+ cells by flow cytometry. The study sampled blood from patients who had received no therapy. Profiles of TCR beta VDJ and CDR3 were generated from a genomic DNA template. TCRdb fed the reads into MiXCR, producing one record per CDR3 protein. The repertoire includes about 160,000 distinct CDR3 sequences, around 48% of them detected once, and about 2.6% sits in the top ten. Germline CDR1 and CDR2: WSHSY and SAAADI. CDR3 length: 13 residues. Trimming took 6 bases from V and 3 from J, leaving 9 bases between them.

The TCR originated in a human donor with aplastic anemia. Sequencing used sorted CD4+, CD8+, or CD8+CD57+ T cells (not recorded which) from PBMCs. The V call is TRBV10-2, the J call TRBJ1-5; possible D gene TRBD1, 6 bases. The CDR3 DNA is TGCGCCAGCAGCCGGGACATCAATCAGCCCCAGCATTTT. Its translation is CASSRDINQPQHF.